The clone carrying this T cell receptor (beta chain) was found many times. Antigen specificity is unknown. These data belong to a study of CD8+CD57+ T cells in acquired aplastic anemia. Background on the study: Healthy donor CD4+ samples were sequenced to a depth that averaged about 10.8 million reads. Findings of the study overall: There were twenty-nine CD8+ CDR3 sequences that occurred in both patients and controls.

Genomic DNA acted as the template from which TCR beta VDJ combination and CDR3 sequence profiling were carried out. TCRdb independently ran MiXCR on the reads; one entry per CDR3 protein. The profile shows roughly 180,000 distinct CDR3 sequences, 46% of them singletons. There are 15 residues in the CDR3. Trimming took 6 bases from V and 6 from J; bases not matched to a gene: 11. The germline CDR1 and CDR2 sequences are DFQATT and SNEGSKA (reference sequence). The rearrangement joins TRBV20-1 to TRBJ2-7; 13 bases match TRBD2. The receptor comes from a human donor in good health. The sample was sorted CD4+, CD8+, or CD8+CD57+ T cells (not recorded which) from PBMCs. CDR3 in DNA: TGCAGTGCCTTGGGGGGGACTAGCGGGATTCCCGAGCAGTACTTC. Translated, it gives CSALGGTSGIPEQYF.